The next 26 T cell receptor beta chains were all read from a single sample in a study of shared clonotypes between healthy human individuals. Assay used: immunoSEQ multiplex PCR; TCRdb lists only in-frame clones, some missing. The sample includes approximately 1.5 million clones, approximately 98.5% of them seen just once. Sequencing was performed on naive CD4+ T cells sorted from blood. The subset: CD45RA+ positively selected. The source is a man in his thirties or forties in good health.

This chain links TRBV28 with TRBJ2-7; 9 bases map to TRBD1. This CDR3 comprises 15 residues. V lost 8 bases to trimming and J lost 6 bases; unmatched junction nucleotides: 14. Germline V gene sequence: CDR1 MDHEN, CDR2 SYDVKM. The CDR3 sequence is CASLRRTGATSEQYF. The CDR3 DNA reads TGTGCCAGCTTACGTCGGACAGGGGCGACGAGCGAGCAGTACTTC.

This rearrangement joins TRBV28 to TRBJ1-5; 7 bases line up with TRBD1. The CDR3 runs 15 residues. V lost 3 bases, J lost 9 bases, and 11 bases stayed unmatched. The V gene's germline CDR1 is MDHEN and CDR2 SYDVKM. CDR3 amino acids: CASSFIDRAHRPQHF. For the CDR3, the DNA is TGTGCCAGCAGTTTTATCGACAGGGCCCATCGGCCCCAGCATTTT. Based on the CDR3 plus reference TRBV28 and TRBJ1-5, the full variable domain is DVKVTQSSRYLVKRTGEKVFLECVQDMDHENMFWYRQDPGLGLRLIYFSYDVKMKEKGDIPEGYSVSREKKERFSLILESASTNQTSMYLCASSFIDRAHRPQHFGDGTRLSIL.

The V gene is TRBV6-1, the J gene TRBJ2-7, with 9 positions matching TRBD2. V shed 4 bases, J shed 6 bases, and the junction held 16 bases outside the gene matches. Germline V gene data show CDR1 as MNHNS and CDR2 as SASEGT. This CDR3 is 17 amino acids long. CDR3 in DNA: TGTGCCAGCAGTGGACGAGGAAGTAGCGGGAGCCGGGGCGAGCAGTACTTC. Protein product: CASSGRGSSGSRGEQYF.

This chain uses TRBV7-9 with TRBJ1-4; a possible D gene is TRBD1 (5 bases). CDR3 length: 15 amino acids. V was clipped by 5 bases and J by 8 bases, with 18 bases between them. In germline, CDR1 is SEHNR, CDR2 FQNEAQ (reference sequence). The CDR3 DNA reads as TGTGCCAGCAGCCTCGGGACGGGCGGAGGAGAAAAACTGTTTTTT. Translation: CASSLGTGGGEKLFF.

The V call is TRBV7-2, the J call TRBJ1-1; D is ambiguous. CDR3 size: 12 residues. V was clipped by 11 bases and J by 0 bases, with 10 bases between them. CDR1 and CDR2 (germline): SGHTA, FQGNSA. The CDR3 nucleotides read TGTGCCTCCCCCTATATGAACACTGAAGCTTTCTTT. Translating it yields CASPYMNTEAFF.

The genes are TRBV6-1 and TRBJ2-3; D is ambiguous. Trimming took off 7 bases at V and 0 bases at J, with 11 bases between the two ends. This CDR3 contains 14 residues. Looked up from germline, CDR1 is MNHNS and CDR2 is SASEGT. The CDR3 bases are TGTGCCAGCAACTTCGAGGCTAGCACAGATACGCAGTATTTT. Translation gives CASNFEASTDTQYF.

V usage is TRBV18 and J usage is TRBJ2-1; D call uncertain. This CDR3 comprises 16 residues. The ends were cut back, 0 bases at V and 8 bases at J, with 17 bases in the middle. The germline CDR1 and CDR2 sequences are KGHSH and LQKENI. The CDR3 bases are TGTGCCAGCTCACCACCCCTCCTCGGAGATGCCGATGAGCAGTTCTTC. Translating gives CASSPPLLGDADEQFF.

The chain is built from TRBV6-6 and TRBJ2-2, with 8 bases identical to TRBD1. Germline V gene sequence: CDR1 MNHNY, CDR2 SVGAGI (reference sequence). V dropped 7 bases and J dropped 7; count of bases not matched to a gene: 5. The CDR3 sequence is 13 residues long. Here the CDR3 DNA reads TGTGCCAGCAATAAAGGGACAGGCGGGGAGCTGTTTTTT. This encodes CASNKGTGGELFF.

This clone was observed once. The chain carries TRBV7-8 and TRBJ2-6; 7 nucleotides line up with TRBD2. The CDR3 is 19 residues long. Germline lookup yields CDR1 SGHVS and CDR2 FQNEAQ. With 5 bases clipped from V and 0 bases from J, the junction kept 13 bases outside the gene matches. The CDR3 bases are TGTGCCAGCAGCGCCCTCGCGGGGGTTCCTAGCTCTGGGGCCAACGTCCTGACTTTC. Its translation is CASSALAGVPSSGANVLTF.

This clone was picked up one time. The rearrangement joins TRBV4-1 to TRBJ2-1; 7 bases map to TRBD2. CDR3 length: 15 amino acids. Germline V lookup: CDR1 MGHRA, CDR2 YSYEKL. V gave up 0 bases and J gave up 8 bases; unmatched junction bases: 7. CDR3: CASSQDTGGTYEQFF. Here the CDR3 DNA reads TGCGCCAGCAGCCAAGATACCGGGGGGACGTATGAGCAGTTCTTC.

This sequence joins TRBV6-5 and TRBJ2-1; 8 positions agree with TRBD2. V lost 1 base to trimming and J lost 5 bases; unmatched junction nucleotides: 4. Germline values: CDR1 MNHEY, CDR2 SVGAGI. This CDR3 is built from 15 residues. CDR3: CASSYWLAGHNEQFF. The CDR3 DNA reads TGTGCCAGCAGTTACTGGCTAGCGGGCCACAATGAGCAGTTCTTC.

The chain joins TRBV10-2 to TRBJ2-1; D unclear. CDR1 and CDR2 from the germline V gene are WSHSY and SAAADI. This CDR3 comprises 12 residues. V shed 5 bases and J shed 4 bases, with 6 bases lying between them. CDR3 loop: CASSLVYNEQFF. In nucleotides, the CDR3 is TGCGCCAGCAGTCTAGTTTACAATGAGCAGTTCTTC.

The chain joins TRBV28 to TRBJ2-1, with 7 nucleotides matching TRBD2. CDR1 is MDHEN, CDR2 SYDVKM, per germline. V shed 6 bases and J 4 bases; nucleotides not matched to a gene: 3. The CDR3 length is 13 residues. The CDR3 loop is CASRRGSYNEQFF. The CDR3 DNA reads TGTGCCAGCAGGCGGGGGTCTTACAATGAGCAGTTCTTC.

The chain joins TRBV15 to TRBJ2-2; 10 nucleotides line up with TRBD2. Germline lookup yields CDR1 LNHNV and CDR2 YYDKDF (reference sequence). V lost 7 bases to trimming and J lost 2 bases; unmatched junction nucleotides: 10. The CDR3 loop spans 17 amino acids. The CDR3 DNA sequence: TGTGCCACCAACCAGGGGGCTAGCGGGGGAAACACCGGGGAGCTGTTTTTT. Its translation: CATNQGASGGNTGELFF.

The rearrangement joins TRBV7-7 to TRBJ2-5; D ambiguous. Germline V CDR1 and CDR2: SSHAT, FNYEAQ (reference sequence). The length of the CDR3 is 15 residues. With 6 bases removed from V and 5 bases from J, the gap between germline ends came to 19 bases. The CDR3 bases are TGTGCCAGCAGTACAACCCTTGTCAGCTACGAGACCCAGTACTTC. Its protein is CASSTTLVSYETQYF.

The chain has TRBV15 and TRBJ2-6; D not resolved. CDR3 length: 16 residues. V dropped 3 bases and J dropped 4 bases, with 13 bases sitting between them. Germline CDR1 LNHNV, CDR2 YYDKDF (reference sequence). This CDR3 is CATSSRRVSGANVLTF. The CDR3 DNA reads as TGTGCCACCAGCAGCAGACGGGTGTCCGGGGCCAACGTCCTGACTTTC. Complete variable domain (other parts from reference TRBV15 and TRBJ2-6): DAMVIQNPRYQVTQFGKPVTLSCSQTLNHNVMYWYQQKSSQAPKLLFHYYDKDFNNEADTPDNFQSRRPNTSFCFLDIRSPGLGDTAMYLCATSSRRVSGANVLTFGAGSRLTVL.

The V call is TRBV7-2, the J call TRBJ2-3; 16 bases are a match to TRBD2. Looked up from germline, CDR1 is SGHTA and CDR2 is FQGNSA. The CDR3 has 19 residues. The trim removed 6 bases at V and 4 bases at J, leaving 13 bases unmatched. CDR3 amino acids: CASRVGLAGGLHWADTQYF. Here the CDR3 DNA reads TGTGCCAGCAGAGTGGGACTAGCGGGAGGGCTTCATTGGGCAGATACGCAGTATTTT.

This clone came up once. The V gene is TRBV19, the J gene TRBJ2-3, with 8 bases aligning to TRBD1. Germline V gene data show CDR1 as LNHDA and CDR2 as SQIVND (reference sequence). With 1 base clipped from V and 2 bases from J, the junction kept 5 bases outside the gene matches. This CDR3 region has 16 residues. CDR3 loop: CASSIVGQASTDTQYF. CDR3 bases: TGTGCCAGTAGTATAGTGGGACAGGCTTCCACAGATACGCAGTATTTT.

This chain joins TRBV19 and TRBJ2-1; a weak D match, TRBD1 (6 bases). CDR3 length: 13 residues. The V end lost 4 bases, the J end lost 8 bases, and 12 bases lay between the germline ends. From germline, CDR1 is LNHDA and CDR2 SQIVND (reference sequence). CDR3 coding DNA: TGTGCCAGTAGTAAGGATGGGGGCGATGAGCAGTTCTTC. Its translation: CASSKDGGDEQFF.

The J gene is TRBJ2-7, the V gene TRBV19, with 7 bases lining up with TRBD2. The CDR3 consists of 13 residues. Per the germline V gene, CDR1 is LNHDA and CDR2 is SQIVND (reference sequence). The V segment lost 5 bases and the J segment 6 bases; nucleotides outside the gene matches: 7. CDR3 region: CASSFGLVTEQYF. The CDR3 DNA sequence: TGTGCCAGTAGTTTTGGACTAGTGACCGAGCAGTACTTC.

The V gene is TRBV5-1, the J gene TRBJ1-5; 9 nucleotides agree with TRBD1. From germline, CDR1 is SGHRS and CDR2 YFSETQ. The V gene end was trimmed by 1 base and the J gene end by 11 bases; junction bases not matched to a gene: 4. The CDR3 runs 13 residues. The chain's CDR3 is CASSLPGTGTQHF. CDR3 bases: TGCGCCAGCAGCTTGCCCGGGACAGGGACCCAGCATTTT.

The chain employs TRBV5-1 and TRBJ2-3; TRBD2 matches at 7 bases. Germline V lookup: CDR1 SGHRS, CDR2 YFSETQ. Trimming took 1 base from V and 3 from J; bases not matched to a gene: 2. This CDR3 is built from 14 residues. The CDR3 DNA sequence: TGCGCCAGCAGCTTGACTAGCGAAACAGATACGCAGTATTTT. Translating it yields CASSLTSETDTQYF.

CDR3 region: CATIAVAGGYTGELFF. CDR3 sequence (DNA): TGTGCCACGATCGCCGTAGCGGGAGGGTACACCGGGGAGCTGTTTTTT. This rearrangement joins TRBV19 to TRBJ2-2; 11 nucleotides agree with TRBD2. The CDR3 spans 16 residues. Germline-derived CDR1 and CDR2 are LNHDA and SQIVND (reference sequence). With 10 bases clipped from V and 3 bases from J, the junction kept 10 bases outside the gene matches.

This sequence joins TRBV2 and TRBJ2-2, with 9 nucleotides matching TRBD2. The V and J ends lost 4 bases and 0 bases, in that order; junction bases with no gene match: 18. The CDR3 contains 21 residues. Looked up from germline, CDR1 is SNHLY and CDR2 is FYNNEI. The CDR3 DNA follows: TGTGCCAGCAGTGTCCTAAGGTGGCTAGCGGGGAACAATACGAACACCGGGGAGCTGTTTTTT. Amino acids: CASSVLRWLAGNNTNTGELFF.

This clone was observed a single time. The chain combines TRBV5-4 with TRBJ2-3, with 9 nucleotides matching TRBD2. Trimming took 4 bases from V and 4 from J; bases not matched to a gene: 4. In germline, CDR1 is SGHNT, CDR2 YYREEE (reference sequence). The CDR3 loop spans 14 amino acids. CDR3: CASSPLAGADTQYF. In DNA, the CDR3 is TGTGCCAGCAGCCCGTTAGCGGGAGCAGATACGCAGTATTTT.

CDR3 protein: CASSHDRYEAFF. As DNA, the CDR3 is TGTGCCAGCAGCCATGACAGGTATGAAGCTTTCTTT. This chain connects TRBV11-1 to TRBJ1-1; a weak D match, TRBD1 (6 bases). The CDR3 length is 12 residues. Germline V CDR1 and CDR2: SGHAT, FQDESV (reference sequence). Between the trimmed V and J ends, which lost 5 bases and 7 bases, there was a span of 11 bases.